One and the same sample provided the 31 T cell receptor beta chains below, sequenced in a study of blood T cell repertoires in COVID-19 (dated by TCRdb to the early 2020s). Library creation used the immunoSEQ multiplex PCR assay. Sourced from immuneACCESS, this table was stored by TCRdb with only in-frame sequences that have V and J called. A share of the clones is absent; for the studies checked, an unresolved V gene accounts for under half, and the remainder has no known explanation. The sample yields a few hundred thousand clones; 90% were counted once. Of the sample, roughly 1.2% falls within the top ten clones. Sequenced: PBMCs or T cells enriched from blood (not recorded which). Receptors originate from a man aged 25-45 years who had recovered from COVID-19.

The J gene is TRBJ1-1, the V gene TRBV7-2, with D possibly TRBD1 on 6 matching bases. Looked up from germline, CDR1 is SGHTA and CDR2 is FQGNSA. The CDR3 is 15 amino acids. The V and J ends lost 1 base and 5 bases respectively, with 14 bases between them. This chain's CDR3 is CASSLGLAGETEAFF. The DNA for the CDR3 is TGTGCCAGCAGCTTAGGCTTGGCAGGGGAAACTGAAGCTTTCTTT.

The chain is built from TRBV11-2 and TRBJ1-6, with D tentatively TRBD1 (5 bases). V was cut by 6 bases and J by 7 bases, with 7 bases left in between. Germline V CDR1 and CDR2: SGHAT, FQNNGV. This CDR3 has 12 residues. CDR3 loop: CASRGQNSPLHF. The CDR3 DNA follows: TGTGCCAGCAGGGGGCAGAATTCACCCCTCCACTTT.

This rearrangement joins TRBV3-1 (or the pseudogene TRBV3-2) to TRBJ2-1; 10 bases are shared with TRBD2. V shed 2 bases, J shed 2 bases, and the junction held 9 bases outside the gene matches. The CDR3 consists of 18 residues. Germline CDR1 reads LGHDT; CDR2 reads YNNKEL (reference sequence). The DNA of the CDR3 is TGTGCCAGCAGCCAAAGGGGGCCTAGCGGGAGTACCTACAATGAGCAGTTCTTC. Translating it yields CASSQRGPSGSTYNEQFF.

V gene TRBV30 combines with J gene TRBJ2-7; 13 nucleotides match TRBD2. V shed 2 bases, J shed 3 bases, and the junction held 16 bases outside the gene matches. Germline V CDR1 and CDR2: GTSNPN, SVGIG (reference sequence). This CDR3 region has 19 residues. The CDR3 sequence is CAWSPPLWTSGRKGYEQYF. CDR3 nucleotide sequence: TGTGCCTGGAGTCCTCCCCTTTGGACTAGCGGGAGAAAGGGCTACGAGCAGTACTTC.

In DNA form, the CDR3 reads TGTGCCAGTAGTGTACAGGGAAATAGCAATCAGCCCCAGCATTTT. Translated: CASSVQGNSNQPQHF. V and J are TRBV19 and TRBJ1-5; D may be TRBD1 (6 bases). Germline values: CDR1 LNHDA, CDR2 SQIVND (reference sequence). The CDR3 consists of 15 residues. Deletions cut 5 bases from V and 0 bases from J, with 11 bases between.

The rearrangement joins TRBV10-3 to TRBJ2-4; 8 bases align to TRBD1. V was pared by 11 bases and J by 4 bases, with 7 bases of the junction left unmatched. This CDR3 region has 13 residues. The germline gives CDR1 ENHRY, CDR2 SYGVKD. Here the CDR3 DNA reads TGTGCCGTGGTGGACAGGGCGAAAAACATTCAGTACTTC. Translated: CAVVDRAKNIQYF.

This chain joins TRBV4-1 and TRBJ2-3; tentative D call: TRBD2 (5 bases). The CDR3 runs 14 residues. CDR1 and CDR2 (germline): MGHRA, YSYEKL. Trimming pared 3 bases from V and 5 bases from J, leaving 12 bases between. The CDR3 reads CASSQKEDGDTQYF. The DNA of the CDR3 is TGCGCCAGCAGCCAGAAGGAGGATGGAGATACGCAGTATTTT.

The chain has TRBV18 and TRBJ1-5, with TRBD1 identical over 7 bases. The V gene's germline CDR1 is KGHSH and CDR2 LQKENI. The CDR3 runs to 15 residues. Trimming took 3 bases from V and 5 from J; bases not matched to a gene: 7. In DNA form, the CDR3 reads TGTGCCAGCTCACCCCAAGGAGGGGGCGATCAGCCCCAGCATTTT. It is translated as CASSPQGGGDQPQHF.

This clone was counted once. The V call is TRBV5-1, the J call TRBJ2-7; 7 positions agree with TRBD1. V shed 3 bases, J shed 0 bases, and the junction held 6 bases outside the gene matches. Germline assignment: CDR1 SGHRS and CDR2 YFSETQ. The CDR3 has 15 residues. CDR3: CASSSGTALSYEQYF. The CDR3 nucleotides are TGCGCCAGCAGCTCCGGGACAGCGCTCTCCTACGAGCAGTACTTC.

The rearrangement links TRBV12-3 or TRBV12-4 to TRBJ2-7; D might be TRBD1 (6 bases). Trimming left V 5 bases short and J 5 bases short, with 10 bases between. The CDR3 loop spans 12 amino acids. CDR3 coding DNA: TGTGCCAGCAGTACGACAGGAAACGAGCAGTACTTC. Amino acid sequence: CASSTTGNEQYF.

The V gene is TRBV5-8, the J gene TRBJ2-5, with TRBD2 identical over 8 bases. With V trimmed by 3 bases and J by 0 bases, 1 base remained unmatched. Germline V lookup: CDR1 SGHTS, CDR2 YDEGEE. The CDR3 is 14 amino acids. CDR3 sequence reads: CASSSSGYQETQYF. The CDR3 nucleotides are TGTGCCAGCAGCTCTAGCGGGTACCAAGAGACCCAGTACTTC. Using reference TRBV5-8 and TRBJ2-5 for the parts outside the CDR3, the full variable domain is EAGVTQSPTHLIKTRGQQATLRCSPISGHTSVYWYQQALGLGLQFLLWYDEGEERNRGNFPPRFSGRQFPNYSSELNVNALELEDSALYLCASSSSGYQETQYFGPGTRLLVL.

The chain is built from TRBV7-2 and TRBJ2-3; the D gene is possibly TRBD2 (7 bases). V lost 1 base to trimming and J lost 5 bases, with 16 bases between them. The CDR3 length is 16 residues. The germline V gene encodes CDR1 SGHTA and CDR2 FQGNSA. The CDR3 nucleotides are TGTGCCAGCAGCTTAGAAAGGGCGGGGGCTAGAGATACGCAGTATTTT. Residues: CASSLERAGARDTQYF. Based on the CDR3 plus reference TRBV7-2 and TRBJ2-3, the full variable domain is GAGVSQSPSNKVTEKGKDVELRCDPISGHTALYWYRQSLGQGLEFLIYFQGNSAPDKSGLPSDRFSAERTGGSVSTLTIQRTQQEDSAVYLCASSLERAGARDTQYFGPGTRLTVL.

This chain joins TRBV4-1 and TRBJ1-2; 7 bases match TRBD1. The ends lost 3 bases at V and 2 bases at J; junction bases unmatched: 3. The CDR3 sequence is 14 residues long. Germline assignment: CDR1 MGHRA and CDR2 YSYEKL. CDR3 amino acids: CASSQPGQNYGYTF. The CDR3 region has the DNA TGCGCCAGCAGCCAGCCGGGACAGAACTATGGCTACACCTTC.

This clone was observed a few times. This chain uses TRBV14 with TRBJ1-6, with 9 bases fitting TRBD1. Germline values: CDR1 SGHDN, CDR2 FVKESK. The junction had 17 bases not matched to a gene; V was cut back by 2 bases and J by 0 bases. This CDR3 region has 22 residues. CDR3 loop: CASSQTYRDRARVSSYNSPLHF. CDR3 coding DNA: TGTGCCAGCAGCCAAACATACCGGGACAGGGCTAGGGTGAGCTCCTATAATTCACCCCTCCACTTT.

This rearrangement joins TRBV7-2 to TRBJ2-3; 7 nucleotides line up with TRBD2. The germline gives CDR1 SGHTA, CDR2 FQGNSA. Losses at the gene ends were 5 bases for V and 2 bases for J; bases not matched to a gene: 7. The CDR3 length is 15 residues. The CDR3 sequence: CASSTTSRNTDTQYF. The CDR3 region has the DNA TGTGCCAGCAGCACGACTAGCAGAAACACAGATACGCAGTATTTT.

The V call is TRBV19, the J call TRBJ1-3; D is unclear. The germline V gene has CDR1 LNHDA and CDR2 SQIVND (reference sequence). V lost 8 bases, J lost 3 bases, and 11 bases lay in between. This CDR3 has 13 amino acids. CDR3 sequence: CASATSNGNTIYF. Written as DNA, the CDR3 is TGTGCCAGTGCCACCTCTAATGGAAACACCATATATTTT.

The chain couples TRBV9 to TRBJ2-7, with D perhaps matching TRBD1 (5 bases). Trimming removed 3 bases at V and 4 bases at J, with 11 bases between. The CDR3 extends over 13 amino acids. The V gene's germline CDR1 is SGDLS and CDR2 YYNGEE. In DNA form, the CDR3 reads TGTGCCAGCAGCGCACCGGACAAGTACGAGCAGTACTTC. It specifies CASSAPDKYEQYF.

CDR3 nucleotides: TGCGCCAGCAGCCATGTTAGCGGGGGGGCCTTGACAGATACGCAGTATTTT. Its translation: CASSHVSGGALTDTQYF. The chain employs TRBV4-3 and TRBJ2-3, with 11 positions matching TRBD2. V was pared by 3 bases and J by 3 bases, with 8 bases of the junction left unmatched. The CDR3 has 17 residues. Germline loops: CDR1 LGHNA, CDR2 YSLEER.

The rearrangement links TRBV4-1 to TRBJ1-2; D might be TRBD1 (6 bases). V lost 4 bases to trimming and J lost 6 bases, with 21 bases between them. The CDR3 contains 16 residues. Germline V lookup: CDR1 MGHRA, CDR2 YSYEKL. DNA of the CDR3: TGCGCCAGCAGCCCAGTCCGGGGGGGGCTGGTGGATGGCTACACCTTC. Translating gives CASSPVRGGLVDGYTF.

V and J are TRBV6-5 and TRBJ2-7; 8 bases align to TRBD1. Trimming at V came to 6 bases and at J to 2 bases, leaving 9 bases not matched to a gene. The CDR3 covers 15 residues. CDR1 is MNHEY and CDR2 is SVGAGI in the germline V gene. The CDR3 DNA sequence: TGTGCCAGCAGCCTGAAGTGGGACAGGACCTACGAGCAGTACTTC. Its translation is CASSLKWDRTYEQYF.

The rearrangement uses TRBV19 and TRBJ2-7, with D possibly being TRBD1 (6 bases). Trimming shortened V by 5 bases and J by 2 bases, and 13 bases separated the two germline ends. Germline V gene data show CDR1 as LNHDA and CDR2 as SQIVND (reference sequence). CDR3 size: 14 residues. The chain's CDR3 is CASSWQGTTYEQYF. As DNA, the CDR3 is TGTGCCAGTAGTTGGCAGGGGACCACCTACGAGCAGTACTTC.

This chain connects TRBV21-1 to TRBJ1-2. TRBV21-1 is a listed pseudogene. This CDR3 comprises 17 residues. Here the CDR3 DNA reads TGTGCCAGCAGCAACGGGAACCCCTCTCGTCTCCGGTATGGCTACACCTTC. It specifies CASSNGNPSRLRYGYTF.

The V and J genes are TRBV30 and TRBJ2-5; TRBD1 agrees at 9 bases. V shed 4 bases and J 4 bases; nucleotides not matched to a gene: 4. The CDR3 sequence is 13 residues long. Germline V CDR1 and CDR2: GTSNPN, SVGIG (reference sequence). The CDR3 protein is CAWNRQGGETQYF. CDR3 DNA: TGTGCCTGGAACAGACAGGGGGGAGAGACCCAGTACTTC.

CDR3 protein: CASSPGQATSHTIYF. The CDR3 DNA reads as TGTGCCAGCTCACCTGGACAGGCGACGTCGCACACCATATATTTT. The rearrangement links TRBV18 to TRBJ1-3, with 7 nucleotides matching TRBD1. Trimming at V came to 3 bases and at J to 8 bases, leaving 10 bases not matched to a gene. Germline V gene data show CDR1 as KGHSH and CDR2 as LQKENI. The CDR3 extends over 15 amino acids.

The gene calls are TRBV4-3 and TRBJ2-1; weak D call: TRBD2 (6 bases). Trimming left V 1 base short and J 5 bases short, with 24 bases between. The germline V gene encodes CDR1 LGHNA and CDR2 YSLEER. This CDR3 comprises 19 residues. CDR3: CASSQGVVGSGDGDNEQFF. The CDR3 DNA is TGCGCCAGCAGCCAAGGGGTAGTAGGCTCGGGAGACGGGGACAATGAGCAGTTCTTC.

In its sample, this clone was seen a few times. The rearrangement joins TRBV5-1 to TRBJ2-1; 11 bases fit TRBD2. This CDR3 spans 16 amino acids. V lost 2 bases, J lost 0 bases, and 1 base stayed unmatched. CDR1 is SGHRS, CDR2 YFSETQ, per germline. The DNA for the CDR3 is TGCGCCAGCAGCTTTACTAGCGGGAGCTCCTACAATGAGCAGTTCTTC. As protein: CASSFTSGSSYNEQFF.

The CDR3 DNA reads as TGTGCCATCAGTGAGCCCGGACTAGCGGGAGATTACGAGCAGTACTTC. Its protein product is CAISEPGLAGDYEQYF. The chain uses TRBV10-3 and TRBJ2-7, with 13 bases matching TRBD2. The V gene end was trimmed by 2 bases and the J gene end by 4 bases; junction bases not matched to a gene: 5. Germline V lookup: CDR1 ENHRY, CDR2 SYGVKD. The CDR3 extends over 16 amino acids.

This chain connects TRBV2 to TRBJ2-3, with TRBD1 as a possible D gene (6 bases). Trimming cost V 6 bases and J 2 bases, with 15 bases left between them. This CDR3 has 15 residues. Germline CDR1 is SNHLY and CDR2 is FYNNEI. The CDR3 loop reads CASSLDRSTTDTQYF. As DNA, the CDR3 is TGTGCCAGCAGCCTAGACAGGTCCACCACAGATACGCAGTATTTT.

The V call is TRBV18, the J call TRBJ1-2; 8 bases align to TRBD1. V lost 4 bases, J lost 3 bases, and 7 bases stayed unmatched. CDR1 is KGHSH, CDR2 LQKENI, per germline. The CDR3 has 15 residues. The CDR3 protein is CASSQTQGAYYGYTF. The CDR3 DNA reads TGTGCCAGCTCACAAACTCAGGGGGCATACTATGGCTACACCTTC.

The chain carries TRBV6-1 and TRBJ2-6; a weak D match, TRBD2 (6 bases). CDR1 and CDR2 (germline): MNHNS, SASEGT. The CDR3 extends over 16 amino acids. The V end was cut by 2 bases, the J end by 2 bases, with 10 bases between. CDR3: CASSENWGAGANVLTF. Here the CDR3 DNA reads TGTGCCAGCAGTGAAAATTGGGGGGCTGGGGCCAACGTCCTGACTTTC.

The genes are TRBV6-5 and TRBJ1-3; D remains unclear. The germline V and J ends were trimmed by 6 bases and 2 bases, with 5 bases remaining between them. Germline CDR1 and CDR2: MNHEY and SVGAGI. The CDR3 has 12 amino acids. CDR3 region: CASRIAGNTIYF. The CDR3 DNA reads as TGTGCCAGCAGAATAGCTGGAAACACCATATATTTT.